The sequence of this T cell receptor (beta chain) was determined in a study of long-term antiretroviral therapy in people with HIV. Survey-level resolution applied to immunoSEQ assay v3.0. Sequencing used immunoSEQ multiplex PCR; TCRdb keeps in-frame clones, though not all of them. Among under 30,000 clones, approximately 95% were seen once, and the ten largest hold 2.2%. Germline assignment: CDR1 SGHRS and CDR2 YFSETQ. The CDR3 contains 13 residues. J lost 2 bases, V lost 3 bases, and 1 base had no gene match. Study-level findings and limits: Blood obtained between the mid-2000s and the late 2010s may reflect older ART regimens.

Concerning this clone: Antigen: not known.

The receptor was derived from a woman in her 50s with HIV. Sample: unsorted PBMCs, taken less than 5 years after starting antiretroviral therapy. The rearrangement links TRBV5-1 to TRBJ1-1, with 7 bases fitting TRBD1. The CDR3 protein is CASSWDSNTEAFF. The CDR3 coding sequence is TGCGCCAGCAGCTGGGACAGTAACACTGAAGCTTTCTTT.